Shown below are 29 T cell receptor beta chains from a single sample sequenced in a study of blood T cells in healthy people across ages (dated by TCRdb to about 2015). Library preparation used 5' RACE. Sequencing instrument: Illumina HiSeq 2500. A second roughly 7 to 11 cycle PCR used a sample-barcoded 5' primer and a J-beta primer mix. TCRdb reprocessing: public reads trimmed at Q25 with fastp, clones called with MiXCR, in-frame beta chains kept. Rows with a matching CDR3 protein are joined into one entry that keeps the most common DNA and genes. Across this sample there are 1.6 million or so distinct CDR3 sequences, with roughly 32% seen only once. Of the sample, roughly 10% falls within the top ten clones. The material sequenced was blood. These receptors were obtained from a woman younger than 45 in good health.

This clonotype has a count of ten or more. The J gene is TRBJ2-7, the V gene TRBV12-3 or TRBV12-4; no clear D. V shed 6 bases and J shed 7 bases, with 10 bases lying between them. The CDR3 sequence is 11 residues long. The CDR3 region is CASSRLVEQYF. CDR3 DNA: TGTGCCAGCAGCCGTTTAGTGGAGCAGTACTTC.

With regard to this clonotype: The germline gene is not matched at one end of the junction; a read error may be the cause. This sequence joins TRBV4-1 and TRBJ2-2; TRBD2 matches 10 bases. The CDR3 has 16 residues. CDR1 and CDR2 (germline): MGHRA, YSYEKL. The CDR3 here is CASRPPGLANTGERFF. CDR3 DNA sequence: TGCGCCAGCAGACCTCCGGGACTAGCGAACACCGGGGAGCGGTTTTTT.

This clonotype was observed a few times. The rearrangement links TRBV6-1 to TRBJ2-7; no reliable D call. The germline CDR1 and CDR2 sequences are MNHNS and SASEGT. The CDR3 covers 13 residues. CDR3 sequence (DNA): TGTTCCTTGGACGATGGTCACTCCTACGAGCAGTACTTC. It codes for CSLDDGHSYEQYF.

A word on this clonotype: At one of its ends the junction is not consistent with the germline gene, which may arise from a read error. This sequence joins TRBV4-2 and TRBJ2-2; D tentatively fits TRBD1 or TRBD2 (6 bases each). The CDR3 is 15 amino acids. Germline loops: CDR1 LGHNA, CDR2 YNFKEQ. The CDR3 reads CASNQYRGDTGELFF. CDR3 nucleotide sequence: TGTGCCAGCAACCAATATAGGGGGGACACCGGGGAGCTGTTTTTT.

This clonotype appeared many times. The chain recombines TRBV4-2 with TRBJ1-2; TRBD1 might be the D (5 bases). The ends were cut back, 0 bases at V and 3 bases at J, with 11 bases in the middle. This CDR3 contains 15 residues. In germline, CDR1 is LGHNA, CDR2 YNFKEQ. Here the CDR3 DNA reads TGTGCCAGCAGCCAAGAGACGCAGGGACACTATGGCTACACCTTC. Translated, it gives CASSQETQGHYGYTF.

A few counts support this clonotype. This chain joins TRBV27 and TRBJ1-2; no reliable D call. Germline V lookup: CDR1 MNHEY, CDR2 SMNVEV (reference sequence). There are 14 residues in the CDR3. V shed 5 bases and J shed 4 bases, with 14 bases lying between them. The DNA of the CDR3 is TGTGCCAGCAGTCCAGGCGCACGGAGCTATGGCTACACCTTC. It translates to CASSPGARSYGYTF.

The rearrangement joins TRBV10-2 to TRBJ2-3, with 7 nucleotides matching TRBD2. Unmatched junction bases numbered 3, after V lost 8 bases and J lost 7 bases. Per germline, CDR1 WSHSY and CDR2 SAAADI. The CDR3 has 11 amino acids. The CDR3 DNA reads TGCGCCAGCGGGGGGGAACATACGCAGTATTTT. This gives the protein CASGGEHTQYF.

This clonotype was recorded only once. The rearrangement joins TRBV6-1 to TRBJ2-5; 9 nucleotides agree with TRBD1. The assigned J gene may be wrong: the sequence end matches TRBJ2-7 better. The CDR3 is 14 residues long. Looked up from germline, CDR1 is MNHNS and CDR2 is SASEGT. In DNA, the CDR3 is TGTGCCAGCAGTGCAGACAGGGGGTTCTACGAGCAGTACTTC. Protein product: CASSADRGFYEQYF.

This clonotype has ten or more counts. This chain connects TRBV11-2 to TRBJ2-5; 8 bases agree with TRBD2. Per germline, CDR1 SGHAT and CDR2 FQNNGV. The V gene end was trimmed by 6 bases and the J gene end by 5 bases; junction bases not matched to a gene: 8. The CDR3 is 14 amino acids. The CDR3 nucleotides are TGTGCCAGCAGTTTTGCGGGGGGCCGGGAGACCCAGTACTTC. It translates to CASSFAGGRETQYF.

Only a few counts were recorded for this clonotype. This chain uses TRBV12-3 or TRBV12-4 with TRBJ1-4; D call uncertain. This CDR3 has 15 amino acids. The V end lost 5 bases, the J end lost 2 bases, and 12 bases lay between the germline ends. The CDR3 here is CASSPSMGTNEKLFF. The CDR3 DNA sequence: TGTGCCAGCAGTCCCTCAATGGGGACTAATGAAAAACTGTTTTTT.

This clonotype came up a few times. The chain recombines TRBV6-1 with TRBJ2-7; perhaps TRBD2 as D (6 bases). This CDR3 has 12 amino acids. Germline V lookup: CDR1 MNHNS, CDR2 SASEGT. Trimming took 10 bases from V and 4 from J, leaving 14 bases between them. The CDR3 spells CAILGGRYEQYF. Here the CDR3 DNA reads TGTGCCATCCTGGGGGGTAGGTACGAGCAGTACTTC.

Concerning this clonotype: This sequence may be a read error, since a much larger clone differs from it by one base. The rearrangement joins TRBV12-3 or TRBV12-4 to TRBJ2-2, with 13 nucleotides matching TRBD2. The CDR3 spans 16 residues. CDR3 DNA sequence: TGTGCCAGCAGCCCGGGACTAGCGGGGTTTAACGGGGAGCGGTTTTTT. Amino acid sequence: CASSPGLAGFNGERFF.

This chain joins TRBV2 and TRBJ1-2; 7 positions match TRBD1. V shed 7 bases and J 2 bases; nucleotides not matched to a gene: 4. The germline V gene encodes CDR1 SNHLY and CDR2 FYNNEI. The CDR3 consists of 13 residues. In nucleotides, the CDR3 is TGTGCCAGCACGAGGGGGCAGAACTATGGCTACACCTTC. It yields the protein CASTRGQNYGYTF.

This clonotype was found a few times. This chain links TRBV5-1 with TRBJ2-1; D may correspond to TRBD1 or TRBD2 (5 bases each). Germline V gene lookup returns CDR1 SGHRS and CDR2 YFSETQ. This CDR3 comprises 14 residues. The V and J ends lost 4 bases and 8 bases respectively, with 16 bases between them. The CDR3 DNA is TGCGCCAGCAGCCTGGGGGACCCCACGGATGAGCAGTTCTTC. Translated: CASSLGDPTDEQFF.

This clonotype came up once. CDR3 sequence: CSAKQGQGPSYEQYF. Here the CDR3 DNA reads TGCAGTGCCAAACAAGGACAGGGCCCATCCTACGAGCAGTACTTC. The V and J genes are TRBV20-1 and TRBJ2-7, with 8 bases that match TRBD1. This CDR3 comprises 15 residues. Per germline, CDR1 DFQATT and CDR2 SNEGSKA (reference sequence). V lost 6 bases, J lost 1 base, and 11 bases stayed unmatched.

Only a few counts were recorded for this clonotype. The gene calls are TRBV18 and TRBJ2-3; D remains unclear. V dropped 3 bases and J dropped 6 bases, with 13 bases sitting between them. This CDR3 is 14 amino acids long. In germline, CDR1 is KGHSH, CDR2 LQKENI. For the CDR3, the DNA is TGTGCCAGCTCACCTAATCGGGCTGATGATACGCAGTATTTT. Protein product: CASSPNRADDTQYF.

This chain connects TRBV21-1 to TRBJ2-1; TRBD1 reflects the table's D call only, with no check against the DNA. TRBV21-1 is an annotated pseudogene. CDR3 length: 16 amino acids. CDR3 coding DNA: TGTGCCAGCAGCAACCTTCCCGGGACAGACAACAATGAGCAGTTCTTC. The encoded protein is CASSNLPGTDNNEQFF.

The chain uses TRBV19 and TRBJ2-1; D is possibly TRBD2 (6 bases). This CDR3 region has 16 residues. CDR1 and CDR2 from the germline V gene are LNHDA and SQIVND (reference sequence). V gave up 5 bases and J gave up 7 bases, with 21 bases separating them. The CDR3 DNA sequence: TGTGCCAGTAGTCCCTCCGCTATCGGGAGATGGAATGAGCAGTTCTTC. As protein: CASSPSAIGRWNEQFF.

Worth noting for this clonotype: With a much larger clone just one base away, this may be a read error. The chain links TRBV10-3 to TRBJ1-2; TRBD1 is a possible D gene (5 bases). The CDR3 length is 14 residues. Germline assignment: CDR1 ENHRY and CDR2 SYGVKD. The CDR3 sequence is CTISDLEPGSGYTF. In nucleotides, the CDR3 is TGTACCATCAGTGACCTCGAACCAGGGAGCGGCTACACCTTC.

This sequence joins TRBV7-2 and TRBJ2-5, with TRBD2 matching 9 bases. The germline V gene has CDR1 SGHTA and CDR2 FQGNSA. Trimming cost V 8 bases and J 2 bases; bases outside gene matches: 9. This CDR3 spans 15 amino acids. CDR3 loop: CASDLAGAGQETQYF. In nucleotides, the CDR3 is TGTGCCAGCGACTTAGCGGGGGCCGGACAAGAGACCCAGTACTTC.

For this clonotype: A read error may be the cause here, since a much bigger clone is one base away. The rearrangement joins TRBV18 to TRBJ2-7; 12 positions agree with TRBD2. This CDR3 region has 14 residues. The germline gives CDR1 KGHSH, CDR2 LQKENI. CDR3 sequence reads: CAGSATSGSYEQYF. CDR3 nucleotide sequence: TGTGCCGGCTCAGCGACTAGCGGGAGCTACGAGCAGTACTTC.

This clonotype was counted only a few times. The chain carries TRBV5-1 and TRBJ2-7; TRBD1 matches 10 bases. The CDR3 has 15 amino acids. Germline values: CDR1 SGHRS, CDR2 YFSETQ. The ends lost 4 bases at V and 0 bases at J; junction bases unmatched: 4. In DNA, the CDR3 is TGCGCCAGCAGCAGCGGGACAGGGGTCTCCTACGAGCAGTACTTC. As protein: CASSSGTGVSYEQYF.

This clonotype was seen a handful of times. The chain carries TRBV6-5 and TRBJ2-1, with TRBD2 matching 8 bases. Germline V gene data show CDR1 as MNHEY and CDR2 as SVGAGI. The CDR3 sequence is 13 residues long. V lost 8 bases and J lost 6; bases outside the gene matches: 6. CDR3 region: CASAIAGLNEQFF. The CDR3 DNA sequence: TGTGCCAGCGCGATAGCGGGGCTCAATGAGCAGTTCTTC.

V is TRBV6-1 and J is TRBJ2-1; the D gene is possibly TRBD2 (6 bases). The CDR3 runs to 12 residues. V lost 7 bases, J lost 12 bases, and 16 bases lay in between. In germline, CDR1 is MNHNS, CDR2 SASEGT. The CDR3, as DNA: TGTGCCAGCATCCTGTCCGGGAGAGTGCAGTTCTTC. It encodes CASILSGRVQFF.

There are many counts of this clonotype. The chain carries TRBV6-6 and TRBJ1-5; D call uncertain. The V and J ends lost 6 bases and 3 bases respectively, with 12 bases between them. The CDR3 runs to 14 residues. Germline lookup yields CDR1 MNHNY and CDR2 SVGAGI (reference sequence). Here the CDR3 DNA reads TGTGCCAGCAGGATATCCACTGACAATCAGCCCCAGCATTTT. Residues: CASRISTDNQPQHF.

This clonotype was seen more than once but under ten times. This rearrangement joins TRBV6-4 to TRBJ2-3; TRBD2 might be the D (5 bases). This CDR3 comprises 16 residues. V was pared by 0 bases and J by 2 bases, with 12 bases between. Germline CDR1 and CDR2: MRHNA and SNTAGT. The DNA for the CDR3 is TGTGCCAGCAGTGACTCGGCAGAGGGTCCCACAGATACGCAGTATTTT. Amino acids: CASSDSAEGPTDTQYF.

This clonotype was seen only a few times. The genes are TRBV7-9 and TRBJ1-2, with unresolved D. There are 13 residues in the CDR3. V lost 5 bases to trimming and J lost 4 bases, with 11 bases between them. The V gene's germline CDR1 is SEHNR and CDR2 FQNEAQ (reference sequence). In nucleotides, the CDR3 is TGTGCCAGCAGCGAGGGTGTCGGCTATGGCTACACCTTC. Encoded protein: CASSEGVGYGYTF.

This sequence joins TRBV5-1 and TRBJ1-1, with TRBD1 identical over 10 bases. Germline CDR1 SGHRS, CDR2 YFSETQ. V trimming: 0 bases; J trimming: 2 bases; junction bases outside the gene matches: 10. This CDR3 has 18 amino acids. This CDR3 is CASSLVGDRGLRNTEAFF. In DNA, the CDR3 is TGCGCCAGCAGCTTGGTTGGGGACAGGGGTTTAAGAAACACTGAAGCTTTCTTT.

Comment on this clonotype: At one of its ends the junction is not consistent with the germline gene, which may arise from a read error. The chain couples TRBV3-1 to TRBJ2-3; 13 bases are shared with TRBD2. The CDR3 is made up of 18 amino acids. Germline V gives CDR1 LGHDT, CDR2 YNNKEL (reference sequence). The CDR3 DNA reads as TGTGCCGGCAGCCAAGTCCTTGAGACTAGCGGGGGGACTGATACGCAGTATTTT. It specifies CAGSQVLETSGGTDTQYF.